This T cell receptor (beta chain) was obtained from a study of response to subunit inactivated influenza vaccine. TCRdb re-called the RT-PCR reads with MiXCR, one entry per CDR3 protein. The repertoire includes a few hundred thousand distinct CDR3 sequences, 14% of them detected once, and approximately 10% sits in the top ten. Study-wide findings and caveats: Seasonal influenza vaccination, on each occasion, was suggested by the authors to recruit few new T cells.

CDR1 and CDR2 (germline): LNHNV, YYDKDF (reference sequence). Trimming pared 1 base from V and 7 bases from J, leaving 17 bases between. The CDR3 covers 15 residues. This clonotype has only a few counts. The antigen is undetermined. V and J are TRBV15 and TRBJ2-7; a possible D gene is TRBD2 (5 bases). This TCR was recovered from a man in his fifties who received an inactivated influenza vaccine. The input for sequencing was PBMCs from blood, taken less than 13 days after vaccination. The CDR3 DNA follows: TGTGCCACCAGCAGAGCCATGGCAGCTACGGGGGAGCAGTACTTC. Translation gives CATSRAMAATGEQYF.